Following are 17 T cell receptor beta chains from one sample sequenced in a study of blood T cells in healthy people across ages. Through a sample-barcoded 5' primer and a J-beta primer mix, a second PCR was run for roughly 6 to 11 cycles. TCRdb reprocessed the 5' RACE reads with MiXCR, giving one entry per CDR3 protein. The sample has under 1,000,000 distinct CDR3 sequences; around 36% are singletons. What was sequenced was blood. All receptors derive from a man between 18 and 29 years old in good health.

This clonotype was recorded a few times. This CDR3 reads CSARARAATEKLFF. CDR3 nucleotide sequence: TGCAGTGCTAGAGCTCGTGCCGCAACCGAAAAACTGTTTTTT. This chain joins TRBV20-1 and TRBJ1-4; the D is unclear. In germline, CDR1 is DFQATT, CDR2 SNEGSKA (reference sequence). This CDR3 has 14 residues. Trimming cost V 1 base and J 8 bases, with 14 bases left between them.

The chain is built from TRBV12-3 or TRBV12-4 and TRBJ1-4; TRBD1 agrees at 10 bases. The CDR3 loop spans 18 amino acids. Germline trimming cut 5 bases from V and 4 bases from J; bases unmatched to any gene: 13. CDR3 sequence: CASSPLGDRGFFNEKLFF. The CDR3 DNA reads TGTGCCAGCAGTCCCCTGGGGGACAGGGGCTTCTTTAATGAAAAACTGTTTTTT.

This clonotype was detected only a few times. This chain joins TRBV7-3 and TRBJ2-1, with 7 bases fitting TRBD1. CDR1 SGHTA and CDR2 FQGTGA come from the germline V gene. This CDR3 region has 15 residues. J lost 8 bases, V lost 0 bases, and 7 bases had no gene match. This CDR3 is CASSLTGNRGDEQFF. The CDR3 DNA sequence: TGTGCCAGCAGCTTAACGGGGAACAGGGGCGATGAGCAGTTCTTC.

The chain employs TRBV20-1 and TRBJ2-1, with D possibly matching TRBD2 (5 bases). Between the trimmed V and J ends, which lost 0 bases and 3 bases, there was a span of 12 bases. The CDR3 is made up of 15 amino acids. From germline, CDR1 is DFQATT and CDR2 SNEGSKA (reference sequence). The DNA of the CDR3 is TGCAGTGCTAGAGATCGGCTAGCATTCTACAATGAGCAGTTCTTC. Residues: CSARDRLAFYNEQFF.

V gene TRBV2 combines with J gene TRBJ1-4, with no clear D. This CDR3 comprises 15 residues. The germline V and J ends were trimmed by 6 bases and 8 bases, with 19 bases remaining between them. Germline values: CDR1 SNHLY, CDR2 FYNNEI. The CDR3 is CASRAPGARGEKLFF. CDR3 sequence (DNA): TGTGCCAGCAGAGCCCCGGGAGCCCGAGGGGAAAAACTGTTTTTT.

The CDR3 bases are TGTGCCAGCTCCGGGGACTACACAGATACGCAGTATTTT. Translated: CASSGDYTDTQYF. The J gene is TRBJ2-3, the V gene TRBV25-1; 7 bases agree with TRBD2. CDR3 length equals 13 residues. V lost 8 bases to trimming and J lost 2 bases; unmatched junction nucleotides: 4. Germline CDR1 reads MGHDK; CDR2 reads SYGVNS.

The chain carries TRBV7-2 and TRBJ2-1, with D possibly being TRBD2 (7 bases). The V end lost 5 bases, the J end lost 4 bases, and 15 bases lay between the germline ends. In germline, CDR1 is SGHTA, CDR2 FQGNSA. The CDR3 contains 15 residues. DNA of the CDR3: TGTGCCAGCAGCCCCGAGGGGGGGTGGTACAATGAGCAGTTCTTC. It codes for CASSPEGGWYNEQFF. The whole variable domain, remainder taken from reference TRBV7-2 and TRBJ2-1, is GAGVSQSPSNKVTEKGKDVELRCDPISGHTALYWYRQSLGQGLEFLIYFQGNSAPDKSGLPSDRFSAERTGGSVSTLTIQRTQQEDSAVYLCASSPEGGWYNEQFFGPGTRLTVL.

The table lists this clonotype with a few counts. The genes are TRBV6-1 and TRBJ2-7; TRBD2 might be the D (6 bases). Germline V CDR1 and CDR2: MNHNS, SASEGT. The ends were cut back, 2 bases at V and 2 bases at J, with 13 bases in the middle. The CDR3 is 15 residues long. The CDR3 DNA reads as TGTGCCAGCAGTGAAAGTCTAGCGTCAACCTACGAGCAGTACTTC. Translating it yields CASSESLASTYEQYF.

Many counts were recorded for this clonotype. This chain links TRBV20-1 with TRBJ2-7; D is perhaps TRBD2 (5 bases). The germline V gene encodes CDR1 DFQATT and CDR2 SNEGSKA (reference sequence). Deletions cut 5 bases from V and 4 bases from J, with 15 bases between. The CDR3 is 13 residues long. The CDR3 coding sequence is TGCAGTGCTTCAGACGGGGTCAGGTACGAGCAGTACTTC. Translation gives CSASDGVRYEQYF.

This clonotype appeared a few times. The chain carries TRBV10-3 and TRBJ1-5, with D perhaps TRBD1 (5 bases). Germline CDR1 is ENHRY and CDR2 is SYGVKD. This CDR3 has 14 residues. Trimming shortened V by 3 bases and J by 6 bases, and 12 bases separated the two germline ends. As DNA, the CDR3 is TGTGCCATCAGTGATTACCAGGGCGGTCAGCCCCAGCATTTT. It translates to CAISDYQGGQPQHF.

This clonotype was seen a handful of times. The chain combines TRBV20-1 with TRBJ1-4, with 9 bases lining up with TRBD1. The germline gives CDR1 DFQATT, CDR2 SNEGSKA (reference sequence). V trimming: 4 bases; J trimming: 7 bases; junction bases outside the gene matches: 4. The CDR3 has 13 amino acids. The CDR3 region is CSAIRDRVEKLFF. The CDR3 nucleotides read TGCAGTGCTATCCGGGACAGGGTTGAAAAACTGTTTTTT.

This clonotype was seen a handful of times. J is TRBJ2-7 and V is TRBV5-1; D gene uncertain. Germline assignment: CDR1 SGHRS and CDR2 YFSETQ. V was trimmed by 2 bases and J by 4 bases, leaving 16 bases between them. The CDR3 length is 15 residues. The CDR3 is CASSLSGQGYYEQYF. In DNA, the CDR3 is TGCGCCAGCAGCTTAAGTGGCCAAGGGTATTACGAGCAGTACTTC.

This clonotype was recorded at least ten times. This chain uses TRBV6-6 with TRBJ2-1; no firm D call. CDR1 and CDR2 (germline): MNHNY, SVGAGI (reference sequence). The CDR3 is made up of 13 amino acids. The V end lost 0 bases, the J end lost 2 bases, and 2 bases lay between the germline ends. DNA of the CDR3: TGTGCCAGCAGTTACTCCCCCTACAATGAGCAGTTCTTC. The encoded protein is CASSYSPYNEQFF.

In its sample, this clonotype was seen once. V is TRBV6-5 and J is TRBJ1-6; TRBD1 matches 8 bases. The CDR3 length is 16 residues. With V trimmed by 4 bases and J by 3 bases, 5 bases remained unmatched. Germline V gene lookup returns CDR1 MNHEY and CDR2 SVGAGI. CDR3 nucleotides: TGTGCCAGCAGTTTGACAGGGGCGCTCTATAATTCACCCCTCCACTTT. The encoded protein is CASSLTGALYNSPLHF.

Many counts were recorded for this clonotype. The rearrangement joins TRBV12-3 or TRBV12-4 to TRBJ2-3; TRBD2 matches at 8 bases. V lost 6 bases to trimming and J lost 3 bases; unmatched junction nucleotides: 5. The CDR3 totals 14 residues. CDR3 amino acids: CASRLSGITDTQYF. CDR3 nucleotides: TGTGCCAGCAGACTTAGCGGGATTACAGATACGCAGTATTTT.

Ten or more counts support this clonotype. This rearrangement joins TRBV20-1 to TRBJ2-7; maybe TRBD1 (6 bases). In germline, CDR1 is DFQATT, CDR2 SNEGSKA (reference sequence). Trimming removed 3 bases at V and 0 bases at J, with 12 bases between. There are 14 residues in the CDR3. CDR3 sequence (DNA): TGCAGTGCTAGGTCAAGGGGGTCCTCCTACGAGCAGTACTTC. This translates into CSARSRGSSYEQYF.

The rearrangement uses TRBV5-1 and TRBJ2-7, with TRBD1 as a possible D gene (6 bases). The CDR3 has 14 residues. Trimming shortened V by 4 bases and J by 2 bases, and 13 bases separated the two germline ends. Germline lookup yields CDR1 SGHRS and CDR2 YFSETQ. As DNA, the CDR3 is TGCGCCAGCAGCGTGACAGGCTGGACCTACGAGCAGTACTTC. Protein sequence: CASSVTGWTYEQYF. Full variable domain (missing parts from reference TRBV5-1 and TRBJ2-7): KAGVTQTPRYLIKTRGQQVTLSCSPISGHRSVSWYQQTPGQGLQFLFEYFSETQRNKGNFPGRFSGRQFSNSRSEMNVSTLELGDSALYLCASSVTGWTYEQYFGPGTRLTVT.